This passage covers 9 T cell receptor beta chains from one sample sequenced in a study of blood T cell repertoires in COVID-19. This table comes from immunoSEQ multiplex PCR, and its TCRdb copy is limited to in-frame clones, with some not included. The sample has around 200,000 clones; more than 75% are singletons. Sequencing used peripheral blood. All receptors derive from a woman between 18 and 29 years old who had recovered from COVID-19.

This clone was seen a handful of times. The chain joins TRBV6-2 or TRBV6-3 to TRBJ1-1; no clear D gene. Germline V CDR1 and CDR2: MNHEY, SVGEGT. The length of the CDR3 is 13 residues. V lost 6 bases, J lost 7 bases, and 15 bases lay in between. CDR3 nucleotides: TGTGCCAGCAGGCCTACTGATACCTTTGAAGCTTTCTTT. Its protein is CASRPTDTFEAFF.

In DNA form, the CDR3 reads TGTGCCAGCAGCTCTAGCGGGGGGGCCGGCGATGAGCAGTTCTTC. The encoded protein is CASSSSGGAGDEQFF. This rearrangement joins TRBV7-3 to TRBJ2-1, with 12 bases aligning to TRBD2. V dropped 4 bases and J dropped 8; count of bases not matched to a gene: 6. In germline, CDR1 is SGHTA, CDR2 FQGTGA. The CDR3 consists of 15 residues.

This rearrangement joins TRBV5-1 to TRBJ2-1, with 11 bases aligning to TRBD2. The CDR3 has 16 residues. Germline lookup yields CDR1 SGHRS and CDR2 YFSETQ. Losses at the gene ends were 5 bases for V and 4 bases for J; bases not matched to a gene: 8. The CDR3 DNA reads as TGCGCCAGCAGGTTTAGCGGGGGGGCGGAGTACAATGAGCAGTTCTTC. It encodes CASRFSGGAEYNEQFF.

The J gene is TRBJ1-2, the V gene TRBV6-5, with 10 positions matching TRBD1. Looked up from germline, CDR1 is MNHEY and CDR2 is SVGAGI. Trimming at V came to 6 bases and at J to 4 bases, leaving 5 bases not matched to a gene. The CDR3 is 14 residues long. CDR3: CASRTGGKVYGYTF. The CDR3 DNA sequence: TGTGCCAGCAGGACAGGGGGCAAAGTCTATGGCTACACCTTC.

The chain has TRBV21-1 and TRBJ1-3. TRBV21-1 is marked as a pseudogene. The CDR3 is made up of 16 amino acids. Written as DNA, the CDR3 is TGTGCCAGCAGCAAAGGAACTGCGCTCTCTGGAAACACCATATATTTT. Amino acid sequence: CASSKGTALSGNTIYF.

The J gene is TRBJ2-1, the V gene TRBV6-4; 8 bases fit TRBD2. The CDR3 consists of 15 residues. Unmatched junction bases numbered 2, after V lost 2 bases and J lost 2 bases. Germline CDR1 and CDR2: MRHNA and SNTAGT. CDR3: CASSDRGGPYNEQFF. CDR3 sequence (DNA): TGTGCCAGCAGTGACCGGGGGGGCCCCTACAATGAGCAGTTCTTC.

V gene TRBV7-2 combines with J gene TRBJ1-2; D is unclear. V lost 3 bases, J lost 1 base, and 6 bases lay in between. Germline V gene lookup returns CDR1 SGHTA and CDR2 FQGNSA. CDR3 length: 13 amino acids. The DNA for the CDR3 is TGTGCCAGCAGCTTCCAGGTTAACTATGGCTACACCTTC. Translated: CASSFQVNYGYTF.

The V call is TRBV2, the J call TRBJ2-7; D unresolved. Germline assignment: CDR1 SNHLY and CDR2 FYNNEI. V was trimmed by 5 bases and J by 1 base, leaving 3 bases between them. This CDR3 has 11 residues. The CDR3 sequence: CASSPSYEQYV. As DNA, the CDR3 is TGTGCCAGCAGTCCATCCTACGAGCAGTACGTC.

The J gene is TRBJ1-2, the V gene TRBV12-3 or TRBV12-4; 8 nucleotides line up with TRBD1. J was trimmed by 7 bases and V by 6 bases; bases with no gene match: 7. The CDR3 extends over 13 amino acids. The CDR3 loop reads CASSPDRAGGYTF. The DNA for the CDR3 is TGTGCCAGCAGCCCGGACAGGGCGGGTGGCTACACCTTC.